One sample yielded the 8 T cell receptor beta chains listed below, sequenced in a study of T cell changes during pregnancy in multiple sclerosis. Measured with immunoSEQ multiplex PCR; TCRdb has only the in-frame clones, and not every one. The sample yields tens of thousands of clones, around 93% seen once. The sample was CD4+ T cells from peripheral blood mononuclear cells, taken in the third trimester of pregnancy. These receptor sequences come from a female donor with multiple sclerosis, enrolled in a pregnancy study.

The rearrangement joins TRBV25-1 to TRBJ2-2; D is possibly TRBD1 (6 bases). The CDR3 is 14 residues long. The germline V gene encodes CDR1 MGHDK and CDR2 SYGVNS. V was shortened by 7 bases and J by 3 bases, with 12 bases between the two germline ends. CDR3 in DNA: TGTGCCAGCAACCAGGGGCTGGACACCGGGGAGCTGTTTTTT. Amino acid sequence: CASNQGLDTGELFF.

This rearrangement joins TRBV18 to TRBJ1-1; 11 nucleotides align to TRBD1. Germline CDR1 reads KGHSH; CDR2 reads LQKENI. The CDR3 runs to 18 residues. Germline trimming cut 4 bases from V and 0 bases from J; bases unmatched to any gene: 10. This chain's CDR3 is CASSRGQGAPFMNTEAFF. The CDR3 DNA sequence: TGTGCCAGCTCACGAGGACAGGGGGCGCCTTTTATGAACACTGAAGCTTTCTTT.

The chain couples TRBV5-1 to TRBJ2-5, with 9 bases aligning to TRBD2. Germline V gene lookup returns CDR1 SGHRS and CDR2 YFSETQ. Trimming cost V 0 bases and J 0 bases; bases outside gene matches: 9. The CDR3 has 18 residues. CDR3 bases: TGCGCCAGCAGCTTGGTCCTTAGCGGGAGAGCTGACCAAGAGACCCAGTACTTC. Translated, it gives CASSLVLSGRADQETQYF.

This sequence joins TRBV6-1 and TRBJ1-5; D unclear. Germline values: CDR1 MNHNS, CDR2 SASEGT. V lost 3 bases and J 5 bases, leaving 14 bases between the germline ends. The CDR3 sequence is 15 residues long. CDR3 protein: CASSDLPNSYQPQHF. The DNA for the CDR3 is TGTGCCAGCAGTGACCTACCCAACTCCTATCAGCCCCAGCATTTT.

Written as DNA, the CDR3 is TGTGCCAGCAGCTCCGGTCGGTCCTACGAGCAGTACTTC. Encoded protein: CASSSGRSYEQYF. This rearrangement joins TRBV11-1 to TRBJ2-7; D call uncertain. Trimming took 4 bases from V and 1 from J, leaving 8 bases between them. CDR3 size: 13 residues. From germline, CDR1 is SGHAT and CDR2 FQDESV (reference sequence).

The chain is built from TRBV18 and TRBJ2-2; a possible D gene is TRBD1 (5 bases). The CDR3 consists of 12 residues. Germline V gives CDR1 KGHSH, CDR2 LQKENI. V lost 9 bases, J lost 1 base, and 6 bases lay in between. CDR3 loop: CASGQNTGELFF. The CDR3 region has the DNA TGTGCCAGTGGACAGAACACCGGGGAGCTGTTTTTT.

The rearrangement uses TRBV29-1 and TRBJ2-1; D is unresolved. The V and J ends lost 5 bases and 9 bases respectively, with 11 bases between them. Germline-derived CDR1 and CDR2 are SQVTM and ANQGSEA. The CDR3 loop spans 11 amino acids. The CDR3 reads CSVNSGGEQFF. The DNA for the CDR3 is TGCAGCGTTAACTCCGGCGGTGAGCAGTTCTTC.

The chain couples TRBV2 to TRBJ2-7; TRBD1 agrees at 7 bases. CDR1 is SNHLY and CDR2 is FYNNEI in the germline V gene. Trimming took 4 bases from V and 0 from J; bases not matched to a gene: 3. This CDR3 has 14 residues. CDR3 sequence: CASSGQGNSYEQYF. CDR3 DNA: TGTGCCAGCAGTGGACAGGGCAACTCCTACGAGCAGTACTTC.